This T cell receptor beta chain is drawn from a study of blood T cells in healthy people across ages. Germline loops: CDR1 LNHDA, CDR2 SQIVND (reference sequence). V trimming: 5 bases; J trimming: 4 bases; junction bases outside the gene matches: 9. The CDR3 loop spans 15 amino acids. Alongside a J-beta primer mix, a sample-barcoded 5' primer served in a second PCR lasting roughly 6 to 11 cycles. TCRdb redid the calling of the 5' RACE reads with MiXCR, one entry per CDR3 protein. Of approximately 1.5 million distinct CDR3 sequences in the sample, about 31% were seen once. Sequenced: blood. V and J are TRBV19 and TRBJ2-3; 7 bases match TRBD1. The receptor was isolated from a woman in her thirties in good health. CDR3 sequence reads: CASSSGTVYADTQYF. The DNA for the CDR3 is TGTGCCAGTAGTTCCGGGACAGTGTACGCAGATACGCAGTATTTT.